The rows below give T cell receptor beta chains drawn from one sample of a study of T cell repertoires in cytomegalovirus infection. TCRdb re-derived calls from the reads in MiXCR, one entry per CDR3 protein. Among 200,000 to 250,000 distinct CDR3 sequences listed, 6% to 8% were seen once. What was sequenced was PBMCs. Receptor source: a human donor in good health (CMV status not recorded). Some clones in this sample may be carry-over from other donors' samples. Each CDR3 is given with its conserved first and last residue. A D gene is named only where the DNA matches it firmly. Clone size, where shown, is once, few, many, or a class for clones that have expanded.

CDR3aa,CDR3nt,j_gene,d_gene,abundance,v_gene
CASSRTTLLYEQYF,TGTGCCAGCAGTCGGACTACCCTACTCTACGAGCAGTACTTC,TRBJ2-7,NA,many,TRBV6-2/TRBV6-3
CASSLGDNSGANVLTF,TGTGCCAGCAGCTTAGGGGACAACTCTGGGGCCAACGTCCTGACTTTC,TRBJ2-6,NA,many,TRBV7-2
CASSLAREDTQYF,TGTGCCAGCAGCTTAGCCAGGGAAGATACGCAGTATTTT,TRBJ2-3,NA,many,TRBV7-2
CASSVGLGDTDTQYF,TGTGCCAGCAGTGTGGGATTGGGCGATACAGATACGCAGTATTTT,TRBJ2-3,NA,few,TRBV5-6
CASSPLTGSLLNSPLHF,TGTGCCAGCAGCCCTCTAACGGGGTCGCTTCTTAATTCACCCCTCCACTTT,TRBJ1-6,NA,many,TRBV7-2
CSASTQSYGGNEQYF,TGCAGTGCTAGCACCCAAAGCTATGGGGGGAACGAGCAGTACTTC,TRBJ2-7,NA,many,TRBV20-1
CASRDQRQGANGELFF,TGTGCCAGCAGGGACCAGAGACAGGGGGCAAACGGGGAGCTGTTTTTT,TRBJ2-2,TRBD1,many,TRBV2
CSVVDSLSYEQYF,TGCAGCGTTGTGGACAGCCTATCCTACGAGCAGTACTTC,TRBJ2-7,NA,many,TRBV29-1
CASSLGKGLSSYEQYF,TGTGCCAGCAGCTTAGGGAAGGGTCTGAGCTCCTACGAGCAGTACTTC,TRBJ2-7,NA,many,TRBV13
CASSLRTAFVQFF,TGTGCCAGCAGTTTAAGAACTGCTTTCGTGCAGTTCTTC,TRBJ2-1,NA,many,TRBV28
CSASRQGINEKLFF,TGCAGTGCTAGCAGACAGGGGATTAATGAAAAACTGTTTTTT,TRBJ1-4,TRBD1,many,TRBV20-1
CASSYQENQPQHF,TGTGCCAGCAGTTACCAGGAGAATCAGCCCCAGCATTTT,TRBJ1-5,NA,NA,TRBV6-6
CASSQDLTSVYSGQYF,TGCGCCAGCAGCCAAGATCTGACTAGCGTATACTCGGGGCAGTACTTC,TRBJ2-7,TRBD2,many,TRBV4-3
CASSVTGGTELSYGYTF,TGTGCCAGCAGCGTGACAGGGGGCACGGAGCTAAGCTATGGCTACACCTTC,TRBJ1-2,TRBD1,few,TRBV9